This T cell receptor (beta chain) was identified during a study of blood T cell repertoires in COVID-19. Overall study context: Both acute and convalescent COVID-19 samples were obtained from the United States, Italy and Spain. The cDNA or gDNA used as material had been derived from T cells, B-cell-depleted T cells, or PBMCs.

Original data processing: The assay estimated nucleated cells by amplifying reference gene primers. Repertoires were generated with immunoSEQ multiplex PCR, while TCRdb's copy carries only in-frame clones and drops some. D and trimming were read from the DNA, whereas the V and J calls and clone size are those reported in that table. The sample includes about 48,000 clones, 75% to 80% of them seen just once. The clonotype comes from a human donor with active or convalescent COVID-19. The donor label of this sample is uncertain. The sequencing input was peripheral blood.

CDR3 loop: CASTLTGGYGYTF. Written as DNA, the CDR3 is TGTGCCAGCACCCTGACAGGGGGATATGGCTACACCTTC. The J gene is TRBJ1-2, the V gene TRBV5-4; 9 nucleotides agree with TRBD1. CDR1 is SGHNT, CDR2 YYREEE, per germline (reference sequence). J gave up 5 bases and V 6 bases, and 5 bases lay outside the gene matches. The CDR3 extends over 13 amino acids.